A selection of T cell receptor beta chains follows, all from one sample in a study of patients and donors after allogeneic stem cell transplantation. One entry per CDR3 protein results from TCRdb running MiXCR on the RT-PCR reads. The sample shows approximately 410,000 distinct CDR3 sequences, approximately 16% of them seen only once. The sequenced sample consisted of blood, either unsorted or a sorted T cell fraction (not recorded which). Receptors were obtained from a human donor who was either an allogeneic HSCT recipient or a stem cell or donor lymphocyte infusion donor (not recorded which). It is not recorded whose cells these are; they may come from a transplant donor. Each CDR3 is given with its conserved first and last residue. D genes are given only for firm matches. Only some rows state a clone size, as once, few, many or a class for expanded clones.

>TRBV3-1|TRBJ2-3|-|TRBD2
CASSSRTRGRTDTQYF
TGTGCCAGCAGCTCCCGGACTAGAGGCCGGACAGATACGCAGTATTTT
>TRBV27|TRBJ2-5|-|-
CASGTFETQYF
TGTGCCAGCGGTACGTTTGAGACCCAGTACTTC
>TRBV5-5|TRBJ2-1|many|-
CASSRDVPSYNEQFF
TGTGCCAGCAGCAGGGACGTTCCCTCCTACAATGAGCAGTTCTTC
>TRBV30|TRBJ2-7|few|-
CAWSPQGPSYEQYF
TGTGCCTGGAGTCCCCAGGGGCCCTCCTACGAGCAGTACTTC
>TRBV7-2|TRBJ2-7|-|TRBD2
CASSPRLAATYEQYF
TGTGCCAGCAGCCCAAGACTAGCGGCCACCTACGAGCAGTACTTC
>TRBV5-1|TRBJ2-7|-|TRBD1
CASSPDRGYTYEQYF
TGCGCCAGCAGTCCAGACAGGGGGTATACCTACGAGCAGTACTTC
>TRBV7-2|TRBJ2-7|-|-
CASSPQPGRSSYEQYF
TGTGCCAGCAGCCCCCAACCAGGTCGAAGCTCCTACGAGCAGTACTTC
>TRBV9|TRBJ2-1|few|-
CASSVGIAPQFF
TGTGCCAGCAGCGTAGGAATAGCGCCGCAGTTCTTC
>TRBV6-2/TRBV6-3|TRBJ1-1|few|TRBD1
CASSYSPTGITEAFF
TGTGCCAGCAGTTACTCTCCGACAGGGATCACTGAAGCTTTCTTT
>TRBV6-2/TRBV6-3|TRBJ2-4|-|-
CASSYPQRAQYF
TGTGCCAGCAGTTACCCCCAAAGAGCTCAGTACTTC
>TRBV5-1|TRBJ2-5|-|-
CASRGGGWGTQYF
TGCGCCAGCAGAGGCGGCGGCTGGGGGACCCAGTACTTC
>TRBV24-1|TRBJ2-3|-|-
CATSDFRGVVGTDTQYF
TGTGCCACCAGTGATTTCCGTGGGGTCGTGGGCACAGATACGCAGTATTTT
>TRBV24-1|TRBJ2-7|few|-
CATSQSSLDTYEQYF
TGTGCCACCTCGCAGTCCTCCCTCGATACCTACGAGCAGTACTTC
>TRBV5-1|TRBJ2-1|many|-
CASSLAGTDYNEQFF
TGCGCCAGCAGCTTGGCCGGGACGGATTACAATGAGCAGTTCTTC
>TRBV4-3|TRBJ1-3|-|TRBD1
CASSQDRQGSGNTIYF
TGCGCCAGCAGCCAAGATCGACAGGGTTCTGGAAACACCATATATTTT
>TRBV3-1|TRBJ1-2|few|-
CASSQERWAGTGYTF
TGTGCCAGCAGCCAAGAAAGGTGGGCAGGGACTGGCTACACCTTC
>TRBV12-3/TRBV12-4|TRBJ1-2|many|-
CASSSWLYGYTF
TGTGCCAGCAGTTCGTGGCTCTATGGCTACACCTTC
>TRBV12-3/TRBV12-4|TRBJ1-1|few|TRBD1
CASSLGGQGTTEAFF
TGTGCCAGCAGTTTGGGTGGACAGGGGACCACTGAAGCTTTCTTT
>TRBV5-1|TRBJ2-2|few|-
CASSLAFRDTGELFF
TGCGCCAGCAGCTTGGCCTTCAGGGATACCGGGGAGCTGTTTTTT
>TRBV20-1|TRBJ2-7|few|TRBD2
CSARLAPRGYEQYF
TGCAGTGCCAGACTAGCACCCCGCGGCTACGAGCAGTACTTC
>TRBV9|TRBJ2-3|-|-
CASSVGGKTVEYF
TGTGCCAGCAGCGTAGGGGGAAAGACGGTTGAGTATTTT
>TRBV30|TRBJ2-3|-|-
CAWLGHPDTQYF
TGTGCCTGGCTCGGCCACCCAGATACGCAGTATTTT
>TRBV4-2|TRBJ1-1|few|-
CASSQRQGGDTEAFF
TGTGCCAGCAGCCAAAGGCAGGGAGGTGACACTGAAGCTTTCTTT
>TRBV20-1|TRBJ1-2|-|-
CSAETRANYGYTF
TGCAGTGCTGAGACACGAGCTAACTATGGCTACACCTTC
>TRBV20-1|TRBJ1-5|few|-
CSARDPNRSRAQHF
TGCAGTGCTAGAGATCCCAACAGGTCCAGAGCCCAGCATTTT
>TRBV21-1|TRBJ2-5|few|-
CASSKAGQTPKTQYF
TGTGCCAGCAGCAAAGCCGGACAGACCCCAAAGACCCAGTACTTC
>TRBV7-6|TRBJ2-6|few|TRBD1
CASSSRIRGLSGANVLTF
TGTGCCAGCAGCTCCCGAATAAGGGGGCTCTCTGGGGCCAACGTCCTGACTTTC
>TRBV9|TRBJ2-3|few|TRBD2
CASSRQGGSGTDTQYF
TGTGCCAGCAGCCGCCAGGGCGGGAGTGGCACAGATACGCAGTATTTT
>TRBV7-9|TRBJ1-1|-|TRBD1
CASSISFRDRGVEAFF
TGTGCCAGCAGCATCTCTTTCCGGGACAGGGGTGTTGAAGCTTTCTTT
>TRBV6-1|TRBJ1-5|few|-
CASKDSNQPQHF
TGTGCCAGCAAGGATAGCAATCAGCCCCAGCATTTT
>TRBV12-3/TRBV12-4|TRBJ2-3|many|TRBD2
CASSWTSGRAGDTQYF
TGTGCCAGCAGTTGGACTAGCGGGAGGGCCGGAGATACGCAGTATTTT
>TRBV4-1|TRBJ1-1|-|-
CASSRQQGYEAFF
TGCGCCAGCAGCCGGCAGCAGGGGTATGAAGCTTTCTTT
>TRBV12-3/TRBV12-4|TRBJ2-1|many|-
CASSLGHQQFF
TGTGCCAGCAGTTTAGGTCACCAGCAGTTCTTC
>TRBV21-1|TRBJ2-7|few|-
CASSREGIYEQYF
TGTGCCAGCAGCAGAGAGGGGATTTACGAGCAGTACTTC
>TRBV19|TRBJ1-1|-|-
CASSTLNTEAFF
TGTGCCAGTAGCACCCTGAACACTGAAGCTTTCTTT
>TRBV27|TRBJ1-5|once|-
CASSPQGRRGNQPQHF
TGTGCCAGCAGTCCCCAGGGCCGACGCGGCAATCAGCCCCAGCATTTT
>TRBV10-3|TRBJ2-7|few|TRBD1
CATWTGRSYEQYF
TGTGCCACGTGGACAGGGAGATCCTACGAGCAGTACTTC
>TRBV3-1|TRBJ2-7|-|TRBD1
CASSQDLGGAGIYEQYF
TGTGCCAGCAGCCAAGATCTAGGGGGCGCAGGAATCTACGAGCAGTACTTC
>TRBV7-9|TRBJ2-1|many|-
CAVRFAGGPVEQFF
TGTGCCGTACGTTTTGCAGGGGGGCCGGTTGAGCAGTTCTTC